Listed here are 29 T cell receptor beta chains from one sample, sequenced in a study of cytomegalovirus exposure and HLA in healthy donors. Primers: 60 Vbeta forward and 13 Jbeta reverse. TCRdb's copy holds only in-frame clones and misses some; the assay was immunoSEQ multiplex PCR. The table records under 200,000 clones, roughly 80% of them present only once. The sequenced sample consisted of PBMCs. The source is a male donor in good health and CMV-seropositive.

The DNA for the CDR3 is TGCGCCAGCAGCCAAGGACCCGGGAGGGCCTCCTACGAGCAGTACTTC. It translates to CASSQGPGRASYEQYF. The chain employs TRBV4-3 and TRBJ2-7; TRBD2 agrees at 8 bases. CDR1 and CDR2 (germline): LGHNA, YSLEER. The J segment lost 0 bases and the V segment lost 1 base, leaving 5 bases of the junction unmatched. The CDR3 sequence is 16 residues long.

V is TRBV10-2 and J is TRBJ2-2, with 9 bases lining up with TRBD2. This CDR3 spans 13 amino acids. After removal of 8 bases from V and 4 bases from J, the junction contained 2 bases not matched to a gene. Germline V gene sequence: CDR1 WSHSY, CDR2 SAAADI. CDR3 DNA: TGCGCCAGCCGGACTAGCGCCACCGGGGAGCTGTTTTTT. This codes for CASRTSATGELFF.

This chain uses TRBV5-1 with TRBJ2-3; D unclear. Germline loops: CDR1 SGHRS, CDR2 YFSETQ. CDR3 length: 15 amino acids. The V end was cut by 0 bases, the J end by 0 bases, with 8 bases between. CDR3 amino acids: CASSLVPQSTDTQYF. The CDR3 coding sequence is TGCGCCAGCAGCTTGGTCCCACAGAGCACAGATACGCAGTATTTT.

The V gene is TRBV27, the J gene TRBJ2-7; 11 bases match TRBD2. Germline trimming cut 2 bases from V and 5 bases from J; bases unmatched to any gene: 8. From germline, CDR1 is MNHEY and CDR2 SMNVEV (reference sequence). The CDR3 is 16 amino acids. CDR3 sequence: CASSLNSGRAQNEQYF. CDR3 coding DNA: TGTGCCAGCAGTTTAAATAGCGGGAGGGCCCAAAACGAGCAGTACTTC.

The chain links TRBV5-1 to TRBJ2-1; TRBD1 is a possible D gene (6 bases). This CDR3 has 15 amino acids. The V gene lost 4 bases and the J gene lost 4 bases, with 15 bases spanning the gap. CDR1 SGHRS and CDR2 YFSETQ come from the germline V gene. The CDR3 nucleotides are TGCGCCAGCAGCCAGGAAACAGGGAAATACAATGAGCAGTTCTTC. This codes for CASSQETGKYNEQFF.

This clone appeared once. The chain links TRBV5-6 to TRBJ2-7; the D gene is possibly TRBD2 (6 bases). Germline V gives CDR1 SGHDT, CDR2 YYEEEE. The CDR3 spans 13 residues. Trimming removed 5 bases from V and 4 bases from J, with 13 bases in between. The DNA of the CDR3 is TGTGCCAGCAGAACCGGGGGTTTTTACGAGCAGTACTTC. It yields the protein CASRTGGFYEQYF.

The chain links TRBV29-1 to TRBJ1-2; no clear D. Germline CDR1 and CDR2: SQVTM and ANQGSEA. The ends were cut back, 3 bases at V and 5 bases at J, with 7 bases in the middle. The CDR3 is 11 residues long. CDR3 sequence (DNA): TGCAGCGTTGATGGCTTTTATGGCTACACCTTC. Residues: CSVDGFYGYTF. The full variable domain, in which reference TRBV29-1 and TRBJ1-2 provide the parts outside the CDR3, is SAVISQKPSRDICQRGTSLTIQCQVDSQVTMMFWYRQQPGQSLTLIATANQGSEATYESGFVIDKFPISRPNLTFSTLTVSNMSPEDSSIYLCSVDGFYGYTFGSGTRLTVV.

This clone was picked up one time. The rearrangement uses TRBV5-4 and TRBJ2-5, with a tentative D call TRBD2 (6 bases). The assigned J gene may be wrong: the sequence end matches TRBJ2-7 better. From germline, CDR1 is SGHNT and CDR2 YYREEE (reference sequence). This CDR3 contains 16 residues. CDR3 sequence reads: CASSPPGLSPSYEQYF. In DNA, the CDR3 is TGTGCCAGCAGCCCCCCGGGACTTTCCCCTTCCTACGAGCAGTACTTC.

The chain uses TRBV7-3 and TRBJ2-3, with 9 bases matching TRBD2. Germline assignment: CDR1 SGHTA and CDR2 FQGTGA. The length of the CDR3 is 17 residues. J was trimmed by 5 bases and V by 5 bases; bases with no gene match: 14. The CDR3 bases are TGTGCCAGCAGCACCGGGACTAGCTCCGAGATTAGAGATACGCAGTATTTT. Protein: CASSTGTSSEIRDTQYF.

DNA of the CDR3: TGCGCCAGCAGCTTGTCGGCGGTCACCGGGGAGCTGTTTTTT. Its translation is CASSLSAVTGELFF. The chain couples TRBV5-1 to TRBJ2-2; no definite D call. Trimming left V 1 base short and J 4 bases short, with 8 bases between. The CDR3 runs 14 residues. Germline CDR1 reads SGHRS; CDR2 reads YFSETQ.

The genes are TRBV5-1 and TRBJ2-5, with 8 bases fitting TRBD1. The CDR3 has 16 amino acids. After removal of 2 bases from V and 7 bases from J, the junction contained 13 bases not matched to a gene. The germline V gene has CDR1 SGHRS and CDR2 YFSETQ. For the CDR3, the DNA is TGCGCCAGCAGCTTTCGAGGACAGGGAGGACTTGGGACCCAGTACTTC. It is translated as CASSFRGQGGLGTQYF.

This chain links TRBV9 with TRBJ2-5, with D tentatively TRBD2 (6 bases). Germline V gene sequence: CDR1 SGDLS, CDR2 YYNGEE. V was pared by 0 bases and J by 4 bases, with 10 bases between. The CDR3 runs to 14 residues. In DNA, the CDR3 is TGTGCCAGCAGCGTAGACCGGGAGCGAGAGACCCAGTACTTC. This sequence encodes CASSVDRERETQYF.

J is TRBJ1-5 and V is TRBV21-1. TRBV21-1 is designated a pseudogene. The CDR3 loop spans 16 amino acids. This CDR3 is CASSKVVVGGNQPQHF. CDR3 in DNA: TGTGCCAGCAGCAAAGTGGTAGTGGGGGGGAATCAGCCCCAGCATTTT.

V and J are TRBV19 and TRBJ2-7; the D gene is possibly TRBD2 (5 bases). The germline gives CDR1 LNHDA, CDR2 SQIVND (reference sequence). Trimming pared 4 bases from V and 6 bases from J, leaving 10 bases between. The CDR3 spans 12 residues. The CDR3 bases are TGTGCCAGTAGTAGGGGAGTGGGCGAGCAGTACTTC. Translated, it gives CASSRGVGEQYF.

The gene calls are TRBV19 and TRBJ1-5, with 7 bases identical to TRBD1. The CDR3 has 17 residues. V dropped 6 bases and J dropped 1; count of bases not matched to a gene: 12. Germline CDR1 LNHDA, CDR2 SQIVND (reference sequence). The CDR3 bases are TGTGCCAGTAGGGGCTGGGCAGGGGGTAAAAGCAATCAGCCCCAGCATTTT. Its protein is CASRGWAGGKSNQPQHF.

The V and J genes are TRBV30 and TRBJ1-4; D gene ambiguous. The CDR3 consists of 13 residues. The germline gives CDR1 GTSNPN, CDR2 SVGIG (reference sequence). Trimming took off 0 bases at V and 4 bases at J, with 6 bases between the two ends. The DNA of the CDR3 is TGTGCCTGGAGTGTACTGAGTAATGAAAAACTGTTTTTT. Translating it yields CAWSVLSNEKLFF.

This clone has only a few counts. This chain joins TRBV19 and TRBJ2-2, with 11 bases lining up with TRBD2. The germline V gene encodes CDR1 LNHDA and CDR2 SQIVND (reference sequence). V was pared by 2 bases and J by 4 bases, with 3 bases of the junction left unmatched. The CDR3 consists of 16 residues. The CDR3 here is CASSIYLAGGTGELFF. The CDR3 DNA reads TGTGCCAGTAGTATATACCTAGCGGGAGGCACCGGGGAGCTGTTTTTT.

V is TRBV27 and J is TRBJ2-3, with 8 bases that match TRBD2. This CDR3 is 15 amino acids long. Germline V gene lookup returns CDR1 MNHEY and CDR2 SMNVEV (reference sequence). Trimming took 3 bases from V and 0 from J; bases not matched to a gene: 2. CDR3 DNA: TGTGCCAGCAGTTTTAGCGGGACTAGCACAGATACGCAGTATTTT. It translates to CASSFSGTSTDTQYF.

The chain links TRBV7-3 to TRBJ2-3; 8 bases match TRBD2. The germline V gene has CDR1 SGHTA and CDR2 FQGTGA. Trimming cost V 4 bases and J 5 bases; bases outside gene matches: 8. The CDR3 totals 15 residues. Written as DNA, the CDR3 is TGTGCCAGCAGCTCGGCGGGAGGTGTTATAGATACGCAGTATTTT. It is translated as CASSSAGGVIDTQYF.

This chain uses TRBV9 with TRBJ2-7; possible D gene TRBD2, 6 bases. This CDR3 is 12 amino acids long. The germline V gene encodes CDR1 SGDLS and CDR2 YYNGEE. Deletions cut 4 bases from V and 5 bases from J, with 10 bases between. The CDR3 region is CASSPRGDEQYF. The CDR3 region has the DNA TGTGCCAGCAGCCCCCGCGGGGACGAGCAGTACTTC.

The V call is TRBV28, the J call TRBJ2-7, with TRBD2 matching over 7 bases. Per the germline V gene, CDR1 is MDHEN and CDR2 is SYDVKM. J gave up 3 bases and V 8 bases, and 13 bases lay outside the gene matches. The CDR3 loop spans 15 amino acids. The CDR3 DNA reads TGTGCCAGCGGCCCCCCGGGAGGAGGGCGCTACGAGCAGTACTTC. Translated, it gives CASGPPGGGRYEQYF. Together with reference TRBV28 and TRBJ2-7, the CDR3 gives the full variable domain: DVKVTQSSRYLVKRTGEKVFLECVQDMDHENMFWYRQDPGLGLRLIYFSYDVKMKEKGDIPEGYSVSREKKERFSLILESASTNQTSMYLCASGPPGGGRYEQYFGPGTRLTVT.

The chain combines TRBV2 with TRBJ1-2; 10 bases align to TRBD1. CDR1 is SNHLY, CDR2 FYNNEI, per germline. CDR3 size: 13 residues. J was trimmed by 4 bases and V by 6 bases; bases with no gene match: 2. CDR3 amino acids: CASRDRGSYGYTF. The CDR3 DNA reads TGTGCCAGCAGGGACAGGGGGAGCTATGGCTACACCTTC.

The chain's CDR3 is CASSIDRGLITGELFF. The CDR3 bases are TGTGCCAGTAGTATTGACAGGGGGCTAATCACCGGGGAGCTGTTTTTT. The chain employs TRBV19 and TRBJ2-2; 10 bases match TRBD1. This CDR3 contains 16 residues. After removal of 3 bases from V and 4 bases from J, the junction contained 5 bases not matched to a gene. Per the germline V gene, CDR1 is LNHDA and CDR2 is SQIVND (reference sequence).

This clone was observed a handful of times. J is TRBJ1-3 and V is TRBV18; no clear D gene. V was trimmed by 3 bases and J by 0 bases, leaving 6 bases between them. Germline-derived CDR1 and CDR2 are KGHSH and LQKENI. The CDR3 is 14 amino acids. CDR3 coding DNA: TGTGCCAGCTCACCCTTAGTCTCTGGAAACACCATATATTTT. Protein: CASSPLVSGNTIYF.

This clone was seen just once. The V and J genes are TRBV9 and TRBJ1-2; 8 bases match TRBD1. From germline, CDR1 is SGDLS and CDR2 YYNGEE. With 0 bases clipped from V and 3 bases from J, the junction kept 10 bases outside the gene matches. The CDR3 is 17 residues long. CDR3 protein: CASSVATRAGGDYGYTF. In DNA form, the CDR3 reads TGTGCCAGCAGCGTAGCTACGAGGGCAGGGGGCGACTATGGCTACACCTTC. Complete variable domain (other parts from reference TRBV9 and TRBJ1-2): DSGVTQTPKHLITATGQRVTLRCSPRSGDLSVYWYQQSLDQGLQFLIQYYNGEERAKGNILERFSAQQFPDLHSELNLSSLELGDSALYFCASSVATRAGGDYGYTFGSGTRLTVV.

The chain combines TRBV7-6 with TRBJ1-4; a possible D gene is TRBD1 (5 bases). This CDR3 contains 15 residues. CDR1 is SGHVS, CDR2 FNYEAQ, per germline. V was shortened by 5 bases and J by 7 bases, with 17 bases between the two germline ends. CDR3 amino acids: CASSKARVDGEKLFF. The CDR3 DNA is TGTGCCAGCAGCAAGGCCAGGGTGGACGGTGAAAAACTGTTTTTT.

This sequence joins TRBV11-3 and TRBJ2-2; the match to TRBD2 covers 16 bases. Germline V gene data show CDR1 as SGHNT and CDR2 as YENEEA. With V trimmed by 1 base and J by 5 bases, 7 bases remained unmatched. This CDR3 region has 19 residues. DNA for the CDR3: TGTGCCAGCAGCTTAGGACCGGGACTAGCGGGAGGGCCTACCGGGGAGCTGTTTTTT. It encodes CASSLGPGLAGGPTGELFF.

This chain links TRBV30 with TRBJ1-4, with TRBD1 as a possible D gene (6 bases). V lost 5 bases and J 5 bases, leaving 15 bases between the germline ends. This CDR3 is built from 14 residues. Germline lookup yields CDR1 GTSNPN and CDR2 SVGIG (reference sequence). As DNA, the CDR3 is TGTGCCTGGTGGCCCGGGACACAGAATGAAAAACTGTTTTTT. It yields the protein CAWWPGTQNEKLFF.

This chain uses TRBV5-6 with TRBJ1-2; D remains ambiguous. Trimming removed 4 bases at V and 1 base at J, with 11 bases between. This CDR3 is 14 amino acids long. Germline-derived CDR1 and CDR2 are SGHDT and YYEEEE. The CDR3 is CASSPQIINYGYTF. The CDR3 region has the DNA TGTGCCAGCAGCCCCCAAATCATTAACTATGGCTACACCTTC.